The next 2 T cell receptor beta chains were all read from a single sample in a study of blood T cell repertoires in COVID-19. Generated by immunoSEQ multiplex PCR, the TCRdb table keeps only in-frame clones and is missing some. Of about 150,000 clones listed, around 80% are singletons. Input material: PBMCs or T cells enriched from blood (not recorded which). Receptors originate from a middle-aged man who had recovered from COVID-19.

The chain's CDR3 is CASSHQKGATNEKLFF. The CDR3 nucleotides read TGCGCCAGCAGCCATCAAAAGGGGGCAACTAATGAAAAACTGTTTTTT. The genes are TRBV4-1 and TRBJ1-4, with D perhaps matching TRBD1 (6 bases). The CDR3 has 16 amino acids. V was shortened by 3 bases and J by 0 bases, with 11 bases between the two germline ends. Germline values: CDR1 MGHRA, CDR2 YSYEKL.

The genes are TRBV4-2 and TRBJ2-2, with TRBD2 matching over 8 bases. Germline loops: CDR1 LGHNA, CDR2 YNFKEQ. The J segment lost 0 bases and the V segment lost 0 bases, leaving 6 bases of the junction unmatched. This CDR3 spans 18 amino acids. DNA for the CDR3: TGTGCCAGCAGCCAAGATCGAAGCGGGGGAACGAACACCGGGGAGCTGTTTTTT. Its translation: CASSQDRSGGTNTGELFF.